The 25 T cell receptor beta chains reported below all come from one sample, sequenced in a study of cytomegalovirus exposure and HLA in healthy donors (dated by TCRdb to 2015 to 2018). Libraries were built with the immunoSEQ multiplex PCR assay. The multiplex PCR relied on a mix of 60 forward primers for TCR Vbeta segments and 13 reverse primers for TCR Jbeta segments. TCRdb's version of the immuneACCESS table is confined to in-frame rearrangements and falls short of the full clone set. An unresolved V gene accounts for under half of the shortfall where checked; the remainder is of unknown origin. Within this sample are approximately 76,000 clones, with about 60% of them counted one time only. Clones ranked in the top ten supply about 5.7% of the sample. The sample was PBMCs. The receptors here all came from a man younger than 45 in good health and CMV-seropositive.

The chain uses TRBV11-2 and TRBJ2-5; no firm D call. This CDR3 has 13 residues. Germline V gives CDR1 SGHAT, CDR2 FQNNGV. The germline V and J ends were trimmed by 2 bases and 3 bases, with 7 bases remaining between them. The CDR3 bases are TGTGCCAGCAGCTTAATCCGGGAAGAGACCCAGTACTTC. This codes for CASSLIREETQYF.

The chain couples TRBV5-1 to TRBJ2-7; D possibly corresponds to TRBD1 (6 bases). Trimming stripped 4 bases from V and 2 bases from J, with 13 bases between. The germline gives CDR1 SGHRS, CDR2 YFSETQ. This CDR3 region has 14 residues. The CDR3 reads CASSPGQPTYEQYF. DNA for the CDR3: TGCGCCAGCAGCCCCGGACAGCCCACCTACGAGCAGTACTTC.

The chain uses TRBV30 and TRBJ2-1; D might be TRBD2 (5 bases). Looked up from germline, CDR1 is GTSNPN and CDR2 is SVGIG (reference sequence). Trimming left V 3 bases short and J 12 bases short, with 12 bases between. The CDR3 runs to 11 residues. The CDR3 is CAWRRGSLQFF. The DNA of the CDR3 is TGTGCCTGGAGGCGTGGGAGCCTGCAGTTCTTC.

On this clone: Sequence at one end of the junction differs from germline and may be a read error. The CDR3 sequence is CASSSGLAGGRNEQFF. CDR3 in DNA: TGTGCTAGCAGCTCCGGGCTAGCGGGAGGGCGCAATGAGCAGTTCTTC. This chain connects TRBV7-7 to TRBJ2-1; 12 bases map to TRBD2. The CDR3 has 16 amino acids. Germline CDR1 and CDR2: SSHAT and FNYEAQ (reference sequence).

The rearrangement links TRBV28 to TRBJ2-7; 11 bases are shared with TRBD2. This CDR3 is built from 17 residues. Per germline, CDR1 MDHEN and CDR2 SYDVKM. V dropped 7 bases and J dropped 5; count of bases not matched to a gene: 16. The CDR3 loop is CASTLRTSGPLLNEQYF. CDR3 DNA: TGTGCCAGCACTCTTAGGACTAGCGGGCCTCTTTTGAACGAGCAGTACTTC.

The rearrangement links TRBV6-5 to TRBJ2-7, with D maybe TRBD2 (7 bases). Trimming left V 0 bases short and J 6 bases short, with 18 bases between. Germline CDR1 reads MNHEY; CDR2 reads SVGAGI. CDR3 size: 16 residues. CDR3 residues: CASSYSMRPGEGEQYF. CDR3 sequence (DNA): TGTGCCAGCAGTTACTCGATGAGGCCAGGGGAGGGCGAGCAGTACTTC.

The V gene is TRBV29-1, the J gene TRBJ2-5; D may be TRBD1 (5 bases). From germline, CDR1 is SQVTM and CDR2 ANQGSEA. The germline V and J ends were trimmed by 3 bases and 4 bases, with 12 bases remaining between them. The CDR3 spans 13 residues. The DNA of the CDR3 is TGCAGCGTTGATATCCAGGGCCCAGAGACCCAGTACTTC. This gives the protein CSVDIQGPETQYF.

This clone was detected a few times. The chain combines TRBV4-1 with TRBJ2-1; D remains ambiguous. V lost 0 bases, J lost 5 bases, and 14 bases lay in between. The germline CDR1 and CDR2 sequences are MGHRA and YSYEKL. This CDR3 is built from 16 residues. This CDR3 is CASSQEGRWWDNEQFF. CDR3 DNA: TGCGCCAGCAGCCAAGAGGGCAGGTGGTGGGACAATGAGCAGTTCTTC.

Here the CDR3 DNA reads TGTGCCAGCAAAGGACAGACCACTTACGAGCAGTACTTC. This gives the protein CASKGQTTYEQYF. The chain combines TRBV2 with TRBJ2-7, with a possible D match to TRBD1 (6 bases). The ends were cut back, 7 bases at V and 4 bases at J, with 14 bases in the middle. Germline V lookup: CDR1 SNHLY, CDR2 FYNNEI. The CDR3 totals 13 residues.

In nucleotides, the CDR3 is TGTGCCAGCAGTACCAGAACGGGGGTAGTCCTCGAGCAGTACTTC. It is translated as CASSTRTGVVLEQYF. The chain links TRBV6-6 to TRBJ2-7; D is perhaps TRBD2 (6 bases). V lost 5 bases and J 6 bases, leaving 20 bases between the germline ends. CDR1 and CDR2 (germline): MNHNY, SVGAGI (reference sequence). The CDR3 has 15 amino acids.

On this clone itself: Sequence at one end of the junction differs from germline and may be a read error. The chain employs TRBV30 and TRBJ1-6, with no clear D. The CDR3 contains 15 residues. Looked up from germline, CDR1 is GTSNPN and CDR2 is SVGIG (reference sequence). CDR3 sequence: CAWGLEGKVNPPLHF. In DNA form, the CDR3 reads TGTGCCTGGGGTCTCGAGGGAAAAGTTAATCCACCCCTCCACTTT.

This clone was detected once. The V gene is TRBV4-2, the J gene TRBJ2-7; 9 bases map to TRBD2. J gave up 9 bases and V 8 bases, and 11 bases lay outside the gene matches. The CDR3 spans 13 residues. Germline loops: CDR1 LGHNA, CDR2 YNFKEQ. The CDR3 reads CASSRPSGNLQYF. The CDR3 bases are TGTGCCAGCTCACGGCCTAGCGGGAACCTGCAGTACTTC.

This chain uses TRBV29-1 with TRBJ1-5; unclear D gene. Germline CDR1 reads SQVTM; CDR2 reads ANQGSEA. CDR3 length equals 10 residues. Trimming shortened V by 6 bases and J by 5 bases, and 5 bases separated the two germline ends. CDR3 nucleotide sequence: TGCAGCGTCGGGGATCAGCCCCAGCATTTT. Translated, it gives CSVGDQPQHF.

This clone was picked up a small number of times. The V call is TRBV7-9, the J call TRBJ2-7, with D possibly being TRBD2 (5 bases). With 7 bases removed from V and 5 bases from J, the gap between germline ends came to 15 bases. Germline V gene sequence: CDR1 SEHNR, CDR2 FQNEAQ (reference sequence). The CDR3 is made up of 13 amino acids. The CDR3 DNA reads as TGTGCCAGCAATCGGGGTTTGGAGGACGAGCAGTACTTC. Amino acids: CASNRGLEDEQYF.

This sequence joins TRBV7-6 and TRBJ2-5; TRBD2 aligns across 11 bases. Germline CDR1 and CDR2: SGHVS and FNYEAQ. V trimming: 5 bases; J trimming: 6 bases; junction bases outside the gene matches: 14. The CDR3 is 17 residues long. The CDR3 is CASSQNPSGRRLKTQYF. In nucleotides, the CDR3 is TGTGCCAGCAGCCAAAACCCTAGCGGGAGGAGGCTTAAGACCCAGTACTTC. Full variable domain (outside the CDR3, taken from reference TRBV7-6 and TRBJ2-5): GAGVSQSPRYKVTKRGQDVALRCDPISGHVSLYWYRQALGQGPEFLTYFNYEAQQDKSGLPNDRFSAERPEGSISTLTIQRTEQRDSAMYRCASSQNPSGRRLKTQYFGPGTRLLVL.

This clone was picked up a small number of times. V and J are TRBV11-3 and TRBJ2-5; D call uncertain. The J call may be mistaken, given a closer DNA end match to TRBJ2-7. Germline values: CDR1 SGHNT, CDR2 YENEEA. The CDR3 is made up of 13 amino acids. CDR3 nucleotide sequence: TGTGCCAGCAGCTTGGCGGCCTCCTACGAGCAGTACTTC. This codes for CASSLAASYEQYF.

This clone has just one count. The CDR3 bases are TGTGCCAGCAGCGAGAGGACTAGCGGGAGGGAGACCCAGTACTTC. Translation: CASSERTSGRETQYF. The chain combines TRBV7-9 with TRBJ2-5, with 14 bases that match TRBD2. The CDR3 extends over 15 amino acids. V lost 5 bases and J lost 5; bases outside the gene matches: 4. Germline loops: CDR1 SEHNR, CDR2 FQNEAQ (reference sequence).

The J gene is TRBJ2-3, the V gene TRBV29-1; D ambiguous. The germline V gene encodes CDR1 SQVTM and CDR2 ANQGSEA. The V end lost 2 bases, the J end lost 2 bases, and 5 bases lay between the germline ends. There are 12 residues in the CDR3. CDR3 bases: TGCAGCGTTGAATATTCCACAGATACGCAGTATTTT. It translates to CSVEYSTDTQYF.

The count of this clone is one. V is TRBV5-4 and J is TRBJ1-1; 8 bases fit TRBD1. J was trimmed by 5 bases and V by 4 bases; bases with no gene match: 4. CDR3 length: 13 amino acids. Germline CDR1 is SGHNT and CDR2 is YYREEE (reference sequence). The CDR3 DNA sequence: TGTGCCAGCAGCCAGGGACAGGTTACTGAAGCTTTCTTT. Residues: CASSQGQVTEAFF.

About this clone: The identical CDR3 is also encoded by other nucleotide sequences in the sample. The V call is TRBV5-1, the J call TRBJ2-5, with 11 nucleotides matching TRBD2. This CDR3 is built from 15 residues. The germline CDR1 and CDR2 sequences are SGHRS and YFSETQ. After removal of 2 bases from V and 5 bases from J, the junction contained 5 bases not matched to a gene. The CDR3 DNA is TGCGCCAGCAGCTTTAGCGGGGGGGCTATGGAGACCCAGTACTTC. Translating it yields CASSFSGGAMETQYF.

This chain joins TRBV11-3 and TRBJ2-1; 8 nucleotides agree with TRBD1. CDR1 and CDR2 (germline): SGHNT, YENEEA. The CDR3 extends over 16 amino acids. Losses at the gene ends were 5 bases for V and 3 bases for J; bases not matched to a gene: 9. CDR3 loop: CASSQSRDRNYNEQFF. CDR3 sequence (DNA): TGTGCCAGCAGCCAGAGCCGGGACAGGAACTACAATGAGCAGTTCTTC.

The chain combines TRBV9 with TRBJ2-7; 7 nucleotides line up with TRBD2. V shed 0 bases, J shed 0 bases, and the junction held 3 bases outside the gene matches. The CDR3 length is 15 residues. Germline V gene sequence: CDR1 SGDLS, CDR2 YYNGEE. The CDR3 sequence: CASSVEGGSSYEQYF. The CDR3 DNA sequence: TGTGCCAGCAGCGTAGAGGGAGGGAGCTCCTACGAGCAGTACTTC.

In its sample, this clone was seen a few times. This chain connects TRBV28 to TRBJ1-2, with 8 positions matching TRBD1. From germline, CDR1 is MDHEN and CDR2 SYDVKM. The CDR3 spans 12 residues. J was trimmed by 8 bases and V by 6 bases; bases with no gene match: 5. In nucleotides, the CDR3 is TGTGCCAGCAGCGGACAGGGATGGGGCTACACCTTC. Residues: CASSGQGWGYTF.

The chain links TRBV5-1 to TRBJ2-5; TRBD2 might be the D (6 bases). The germline V and J ends were trimmed by 4 bases and 4 bases, with 17 bases remaining between them. The CDR3 covers 15 residues. CDR1 and CDR2 (germline): SGHRS, YFSETQ. CDR3 protein: CASSRDGGIIETQYF. In DNA form, the CDR3 reads TGCGCCAGCAGCCGAGACGGGGGAATCATAGAGACCCAGTACTTC.

The J gene is TRBJ2-1, the V gene TRBV11-3; D is possibly TRBD2 (5 bases). Germline CDR1 is SGHNT and CDR2 is YENEEA. CDR3 length: 14 amino acids. The V gene lost 5 bases and the J gene lost 5 bases, with 13 bases spanning the gap. The CDR3 protein is CASSRYRGNNEQFF. DNA for the CDR3: TGTGCCAGCAGCAGGTATCGGGGAAACAATGAGCAGTTCTTC.